This passage covers 16 T cell receptor beta chains from one sample sequenced in a study of T cell responses to AZD1222 COVID-19 vaccine (dated by TCRdb to about 2021). Library preparation employed the immunoSEQ multiplex PCR assay. Drawn from immuneACCESS, this table holds only the in-frame rearrangements with V and J called that TCRdb kept. Clones are partly lost; checked studies trace under half to an unresolved V gene and leave the rest unexplained. Within this sample are about 140,000 clones, with around 94% of them counted one time only. Together, the top ten hold roughly 12% of the sample. The time point label for this specimen denotes: sample from adult after SARS-CoV-2 infection, after symptom onset. Sample: peripheral blood, taken after recovery from COVID-19. The receptors were sampled from an adult who had recovered from COVID-19.

J is TRBJ2-1 and V is TRBV28; 8 bases map to TRBD1. V lost 5 bases, J lost 3 bases, and 6 bases stayed unmatched. In germline, CDR1 is MDHEN, CDR2 SYDVKM. This CDR3 has 15 amino acids. Here the CDR3 DNA reads TGTGCCAGCAGTGACAGGACAGGGTACTACAATGAGCAGTTCTTC. This gives the protein CASSDRTGYYNEQFF.

The V gene is TRBV7-6, the J gene TRBJ2-3, with 9 positions matching TRBD2. Per germline, CDR1 SGHVS and CDR2 FNYEAQ. The CDR3 extends over 17 amino acids. V gave up 0 bases and J gave up 5 bases; unmatched junction bases: 9. The CDR3 DNA sequence: TGTGCCAGCAGCTTAGCGGCGGCGGGAGGGCCCGGAGATACGCAGTATTTT. The encoded protein is CASSLAAAGGPGDTQYF.

The chain is built from TRBV28 and TRBJ1-2; no definite D call. Trimming shortened V by 5 bases and J by 3 bases, and 16 bases separated the two germline ends. The germline CDR1 and CDR2 sequences are MDHEN and SYDVKM. The CDR3 spans 15 residues. The CDR3 nucleotides are TGTGCCAGCAGTCTCCCCGGGCAGGTGGACTATGGCTACACCTTC. Its protein product is CASSLPGQVDYGYTF.

This clone was seen just once. The chain couples TRBV5-1 to TRBJ2-5, with 13 bases fitting TRBD2. Germline CDR1 SGHRS, CDR2 YFSETQ. With 2 bases clipped from V and 3 bases from J, the junction kept 1 base outside the gene matches. The CDR3 totals 15 residues. In DNA, the CDR3 is TGCGCCAGCAGCTTACTAGCGGGAGGGGAAGAGACCCAGTACTTC. As protein: CASSLLAGGEETQYF.

The chain has TRBV7-9 and TRBJ1-2, with D perhaps TRBD1 (5 bases). Germline CDR1 reads SEHNR; CDR2 reads FQNEAQ (reference sequence). CDR3 length equals 14 residues. Deletions cut 3 bases from V and 5 bases from J, with 13 bases between. The CDR3 DNA sequence: TGTGCCAGCAGCTTCGGCTCAGGGCTGTATGGCTACACCTTC. Its translation is CASSFGSGLYGYTF.

This clone was counted between two and nine times. CDR3 residues: CASSLQMGNTEAFF. The CDR3 nucleotides read TGTGCCAGCAGCCTCCAGATGGGAAACACTGAAGCTTTCTTT. The rearrangement joins TRBV3-1 (or the pseudogene TRBV3-2) to TRBJ1-1; unclear D gene. Germline V gene data show CDR1 as LGHDT and CDR2 as YNNKEL (reference sequence). The CDR3 covers 14 residues. V gave up 4 bases and J gave up 2 bases, with 11 bases separating them.

This chain links TRBV5-1 with TRBJ1-1, with D possibly being TRBD1 (6 bases). The CDR3 runs 16 residues. With 0 bases removed from V and 2 bases from J, the gap between germline ends came to 14 bases. Germline assignment: CDR1 SGHRS and CDR2 YFSETQ. In DNA, the CDR3 is TGCGCCAGCAGCTTGGGTGGTACAGGGCTTAACACTGAAGCTTTCTTT. Its protein is CASSLGGTGLNTEAFF.

The chain recombines TRBV6-1 with TRBJ2-2; D is uncertain. CDR3 length equals 15 residues. Germline CDR1 is MNHNS and CDR2 is SASEGT. Between the trimmed V and J ends, which lost 5 bases and 1 base, there was a span of 11 bases. CDR3 loop: CASSTLLMNTGELFF. The CDR3 DNA sequence: TGTGCCAGCAGTACCCTTTTGATGAACACCGGGGAGCTGTTTTTT.

The chain is built from TRBV5-1 and TRBJ2-2; TRBD2 aligns across 7 bases. This CDR3 contains 16 residues. Germline lookup yields CDR1 SGHRS and CDR2 YFSETQ. V shed 4 bases and J 0 bases; nucleotides not matched to a gene: 6. CDR3 residues: CASSPIAGANTGELFF. Written as DNA, the CDR3 is TGCGCCAGCAGCCCCATAGCGGGCGCGAACACCGGGGAGCTGTTTTTT.

Only one count was recorded for this clone. The J gene is TRBJ2-7, the V gene TRBV4-1; 10 nucleotides match TRBD2. Germline lookup yields CDR1 MGHRA and CDR2 YSYEKL. This CDR3 spans 17 amino acids. Germline trimming cut 4 bases from V and 4 bases from J; bases unmatched to any gene: 13. CDR3 protein: CASSPTSGNSRVYEQYF. CDR3 DNA sequence: TGCGCCAGCAGCCCTACTAGCGGGAATTCAAGAGTGTACGAGCAGTACTTC.

The chain is built from TRBV7-6 and TRBJ2-1; 10 positions match TRBD2. The length of the CDR3 is 15 residues. The ends lost 1 base at V and 3 bases at J; junction bases unmatched: 0. Per the germline V gene, CDR1 is SGHVS and CDR2 is FNYEAQ. CDR3 loop: CASSLVAGGYNEQFF. CDR3 in DNA: TGTGCCAGCAGCTTAGTAGCGGGAGGCTACAATGAGCAGTTCTTC.

V is TRBV3-1 (or the pseudogene TRBV3-2) and J is TRBJ2-5, with 12 bases aligning to TRBD2. The CDR3 length is 16 residues. Germline V gene sequence: CDR1 LGHDT, CDR2 YNNKEL (reference sequence). Losses at the gene ends were 5 bases for V and 2 bases for J; bases not matched to a gene: 6. The CDR3 DNA reads as TGTGCCAGCAGCTACGGGACTAGCGGGTGGCAAGAGACCCAGTACTTC. Protein product: CASSYGTSGWQETQYF.

The rearrangement uses TRBV14 and TRBJ2-1, with D possibly being TRBD2 (5 bases). Trimming took off 1 base at V and 10 bases at J, with 11 bases between the two ends. CDR1 and CDR2 from the germline V gene are SGHDN and FVKESK. The CDR3 totals 13 residues. The CDR3 coding sequence is TGTGCCAGCAGCCAAGTTCGTCGCGGGGAGCAGTTCTTC. Encoded protein: CASSQVRRGEQFF.

A word on this clone: This sample includes further DNA sequences coding for the same CDR3. This chain joins TRBV6-5 and TRBJ1-1; 7 nucleotides match TRBD1. V lost 6 bases, J lost 1 base, and 2 bases stayed unmatched. Germline CDR1 reads MNHEY; CDR2 reads SVGAGI. The CDR3 is 13 amino acids. The CDR3 loop is CASRAGGNTEAFF. CDR3 bases: TGTGCCAGCAGGGCAGGGGGGAACACTGAAGCTTTCTTT.

This chain uses TRBV6-5 with TRBJ1-1; 9 nucleotides line up with TRBD1. The V gene end was trimmed by 0 bases and the J gene end by 4 bases; junction bases not matched to a gene: 3. CDR1 MNHEY and CDR2 SVGAGI come from the germline V gene. The CDR3 contains 15 residues. CDR3 DNA sequence: TGTGCCAGCAGTTACTCTCCGACAGGGGGCACTGAAGCTTTCTTT. Protein: CASSYSPTGGTEAFF.

V gene TRBV28 combines with J gene TRBJ2-7; D call uncertain. V was shortened by 7 bases and J by 2 bases, with 15 bases between the two germline ends. This CDR3 contains 14 residues. The germline CDR1 and CDR2 sequences are MDHEN and SYDVKM. The CDR3 loop is CASTTPDGTYEQYF. The CDR3 region has the DNA TGTGCCAGCACTACCCCGGACGGTACCTACGAGCAGTACTTC. Filled out from reference TRBV28 and TRBJ2-7, the complete variable domain reads DVKVTQSSRYLVKRTGEKVFLECVQDMDHENMFWYRQDPGLGLRLIYFSYDVKMKEKGDIPEGYSVSREKKERFSLILESASTNQTSMYLCASTTPDGTYEQYFGPGTRLTVT.